This entry lists 6 T cell receptor beta chains sequenced from one sample in a study of shared clonotypes between healthy human individuals. The protocol was immunoSEQ multiplex PCR, while the TCRdb copy is restricted to in-frame clones and leaves out a portion. The sample contains around 1,900,000 clones, around 95% of which appear only once. CD8 cells regarded as naive lacked CD45RO, were positively chosen for CCR7, and omitted terminally differentiated effector memory CD45RA+ cells. Sequences were obtained from naive CD8+ T cells from PBMCs. Source of these receptors: a man between 18 and 35 years old in good health. Some clones in this sample may be carry-over from other donors' samples.

The CDR3 sequence: CASSPRRGVNQETQYF. CDR3 coding DNA: TGTGCCAGCAGCCCCCGCAGGGGTGTGAACCAAGAGACCCAGTACTTC. V gene TRBV9 combines with J gene TRBJ2-5; D may be TRBD1 (6 bases). In germline, CDR1 is SGDLS, CDR2 YYNGEE. The CDR3 is 16 residues long. Trimming cost V 4 bases and J 0 bases, with 16 bases left between them.

This clone was detected only once. This sequence joins TRBV28 and TRBJ1-2; possible D gene TRBD1, 5 bases. V was cut by 1 base and J by 7 bases, with 10 bases left in between. This CDR3 is built from 13 residues. Germline V lookup: CDR1 MDHEN, CDR2 SYDVKM. The chain's CDR3 is CASSLLRGAGYTF. The CDR3 coding sequence is TGTGCCAGCAGTTTATTGAGAGGGGCTGGCTACACCTTC.

On this clone itself: Other nucleotide sequences in the sample specify the same CDR3. The chain joins TRBV27 to TRBJ1-1; D gene uncertain. V lost 0 bases and J lost 6, with 5 bases in between. CDR1 and CDR2 from the germline V gene are MNHEY and SMNVEV (reference sequence). This CDR3 contains 12 residues. The CDR3 region is CASSLSGSEAFF. As DNA, the CDR3 is TGTGCCAGCAGTTTATCAGGCTCTGAAGCTTTCTTT.

The rearrangement uses TRBV19 and TRBJ2-1, with D perhaps being TRBD1 or TRBD2 (6 bases each). CDR1 is LNHDA and CDR2 is SQIVND in the germline V gene (reference sequence). The CDR3 totals 15 residues. V lost 7 bases and J 0 bases, leaving 13 bases between the germline ends. CDR3 amino acids: CASTGAGYSYNEQFF. The DNA of the CDR3 is TGTGCCAGTACGGGGGCGGGATACTCCTACAATGAGCAGTTCTTC.

The chain has TRBV27 and TRBJ2-3; D not resolved. CDR1 and CDR2 from the germline V gene are MNHEY and SMNVEV (reference sequence). The ends were cut back, 7 bases at V and 5 bases at J, with 13 bases in the middle. The CDR3 extends over 13 amino acids. The CDR3 nucleotides read TGTGCCAGCAAAGGTCTGGGCCAAGATACGCAGTATTTT. Amino acid sequence: CASKGLGQDTQYF.

For the CDR3, the DNA is TGTGCCAGCAGTCCCAGCCCAGGGGGGATGTTTGATACGCAGTATTTT. Protein product: CASSPSPGGMFDTQYF. The chain carries TRBV27 and TRBJ2-3; a possible D gene is TRBD1 (7 bases). CDR3 length: 16 residues. The V gene's germline CDR1 is MNHEY and CDR2 SMNVEV (reference sequence). The ends were cut back, 5 bases at V and 6 bases at J, with 21 bases in the middle.